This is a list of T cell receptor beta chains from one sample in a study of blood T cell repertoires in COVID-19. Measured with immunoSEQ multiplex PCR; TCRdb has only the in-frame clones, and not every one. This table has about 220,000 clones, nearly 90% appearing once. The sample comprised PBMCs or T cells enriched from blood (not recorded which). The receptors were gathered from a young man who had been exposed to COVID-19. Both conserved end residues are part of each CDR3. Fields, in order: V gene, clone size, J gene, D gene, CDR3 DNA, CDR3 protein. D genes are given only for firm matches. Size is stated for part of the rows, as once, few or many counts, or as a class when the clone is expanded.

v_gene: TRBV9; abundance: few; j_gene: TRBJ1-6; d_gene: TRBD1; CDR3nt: TGTGCCAGCAGCCTCCGACAGGGAAGCTCCTATAATTCACCCCTCCACTTT; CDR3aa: CASSLRQGSSYNSPLHF
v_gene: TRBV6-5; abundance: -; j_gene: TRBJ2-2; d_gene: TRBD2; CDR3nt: TGTGCCAGCAGGCTAGCGGGGGGGCCCGGGGAGCTGTTTTTT; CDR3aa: CASRLAGGPGELFF
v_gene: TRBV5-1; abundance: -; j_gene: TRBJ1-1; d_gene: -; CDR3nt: TGCGCCAGCACCGAGGACGGGAGCTCGGGCACTGAAGCTTTCTTT; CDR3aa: CASTEDGSSGTEAFF
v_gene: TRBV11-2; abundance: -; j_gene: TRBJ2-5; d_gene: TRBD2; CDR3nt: TGTGCCAGCAGCCCTTACGGCGGCGGGGGAGAGACCCAGTACTTC; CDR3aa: CASSPYGGGGETQYF
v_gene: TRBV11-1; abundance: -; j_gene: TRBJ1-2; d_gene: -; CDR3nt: TGTGCCAGCAGCCCCACCGGACAAACACAAGGCTACACCTTC; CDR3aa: CASSPTGQTQGYTF
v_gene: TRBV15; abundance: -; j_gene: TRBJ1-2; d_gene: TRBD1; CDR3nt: TGTGCCACCAGCTCAGATCTTTCGGGACAGGGGGCTCGGGATGGCTACACCTTC; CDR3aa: CATSSDLSGQGARDGYTF
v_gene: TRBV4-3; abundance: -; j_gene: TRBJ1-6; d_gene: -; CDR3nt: TGCGCCAGCAGCCAAGATCTCCCAGGGAGGTTTGATAATTCACCCCTCCACTTT; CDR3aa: CASSQDLPGRFDNSPLHF
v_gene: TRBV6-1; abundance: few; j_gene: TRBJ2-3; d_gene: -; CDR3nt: TGTGCCAGCAGTGAAGCCCGAAGCGGCACAGATACGCAGTATTTT; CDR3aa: CASSEARSGTDTQYF
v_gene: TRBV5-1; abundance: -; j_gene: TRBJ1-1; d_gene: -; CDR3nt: TGCGCCAGCAGCGGATCGGGGAGGAACACTGAAGCTTTCTTT; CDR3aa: CASSGSGRNTEAFF
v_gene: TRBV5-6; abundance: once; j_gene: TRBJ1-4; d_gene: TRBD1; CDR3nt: TGTGCCAGCAGCTTGACAGGGGGTAATGAAAAACTGTTTTTT; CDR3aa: CASSLTGGNEKLFF
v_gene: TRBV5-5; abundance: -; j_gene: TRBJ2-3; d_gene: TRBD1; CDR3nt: TGTGCCAGCAGCCGAGTGACAGGGGGCACAGATACGCAGTATTTT; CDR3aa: CASSRVTGGTDTQYF
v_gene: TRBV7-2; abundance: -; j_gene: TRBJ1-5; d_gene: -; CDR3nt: TGTGCCAGCAGCTTAGTTCCGGGAAATCAGCCCCAGCATTTT; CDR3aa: CASSLVPGNQPQHF
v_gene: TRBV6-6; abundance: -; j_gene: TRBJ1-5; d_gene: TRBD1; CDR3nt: TGTGCCACCGTACGTGGGACAGATAGCAATCAGCCCCAGCATTTT; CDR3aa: CATVRGTDSNQPQHF
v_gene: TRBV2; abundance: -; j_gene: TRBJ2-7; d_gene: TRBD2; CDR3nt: TGTGCCAGCAGTGAAAGGGTGGCTAGCGGGGAATCCTACGAGCAGTACTTC; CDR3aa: CASSERVASGESYEQYF
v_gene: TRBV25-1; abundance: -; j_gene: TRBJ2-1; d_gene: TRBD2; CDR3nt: TGTGCCAGCAGTGAATGGCTGGGGGGGACCGATGAGCAGTTCTTC; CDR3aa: CASSEWLGGTDEQFF
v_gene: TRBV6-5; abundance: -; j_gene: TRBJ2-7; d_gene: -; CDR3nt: TGTGCCAGCAGAAAAGGGGGAAGTGGGCAGTACTTC; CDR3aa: CASRKGGSGQYF
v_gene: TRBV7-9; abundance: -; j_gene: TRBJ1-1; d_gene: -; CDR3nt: TGTGCCAGCAGCCCAGGCAGGGAGGTCACTGAAGCTTTCTTT; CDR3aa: CASSPGREVTEAFF
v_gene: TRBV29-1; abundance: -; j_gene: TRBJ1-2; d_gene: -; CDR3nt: TGCAGCGTTGAAGATGGGACAAGCTATGGCTACACCTTC; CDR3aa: CSVEDGTSYGYTF
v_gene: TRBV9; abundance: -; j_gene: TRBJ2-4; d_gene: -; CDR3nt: TGTGCCAGCAGCGTGGGAGGGATGGGAGACAGGGGAAAAAACATTCAGTACTTC; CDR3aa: CASSVGGMGDRGKNIQYF
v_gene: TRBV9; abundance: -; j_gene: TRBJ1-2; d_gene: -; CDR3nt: TGTGCCAGCAGCGTCTCAAAGCACTATGGCTACACCTTC; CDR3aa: CASSVSKHYGYTF
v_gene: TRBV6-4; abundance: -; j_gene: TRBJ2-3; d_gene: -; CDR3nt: TGTGCCAGCAGTGACGAAGTTAGCGGCAACACAGATACGCAGTATTTT; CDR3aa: CASSDEVSGNTDTQYF
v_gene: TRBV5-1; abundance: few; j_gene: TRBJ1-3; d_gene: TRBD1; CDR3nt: TGCGCCAGCAGCCCCACGACAGGGTCTGGAAACACCATATATTTT; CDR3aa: CASSPTTGSGNTIYF
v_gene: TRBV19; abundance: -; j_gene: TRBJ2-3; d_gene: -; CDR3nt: TGTGCCAGTAGTATGATTTCCACAGGAGATACGCAGTATTTT; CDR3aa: CASSMISTGDTQYF
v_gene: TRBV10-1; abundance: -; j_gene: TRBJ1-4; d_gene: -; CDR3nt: TGCGCCAGCAGCCTAGTATCAAAGTTGGAGCTTAATGAAAAGCTGTTTTTT; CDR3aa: CASSLVSKLELNEKLFF
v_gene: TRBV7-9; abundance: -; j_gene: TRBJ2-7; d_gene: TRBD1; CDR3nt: TGTGCCAGCAGCCGAGCGGGACAGGGAGAAAGGAGCTCCTACGAGCAGTACTTC; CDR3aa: CASSRAGQGERSSYEQYF
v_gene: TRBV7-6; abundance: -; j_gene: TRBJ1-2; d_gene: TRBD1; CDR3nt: TGTGCCAGCAGCGGGTACAGGGGAACTAACTATGGCTACACCTTC; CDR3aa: CASSGYRGTNYGYTF
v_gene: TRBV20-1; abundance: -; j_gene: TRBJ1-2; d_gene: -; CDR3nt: TGCAGTGCTAGTAGCGCTAACTATGGCTACACCTTC; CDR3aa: CSASSANYGYTF
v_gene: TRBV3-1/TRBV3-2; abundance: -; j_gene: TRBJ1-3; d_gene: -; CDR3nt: TGTGCCAGCAGCCAAGGGGCCACAGGGACTGGAAACACCATATATTTT; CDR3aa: CASSQGATGTGNTIYF
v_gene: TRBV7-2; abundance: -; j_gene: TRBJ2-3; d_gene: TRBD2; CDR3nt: TGTGCCAGCAGCCCCAGGAGCGGGGGGGCGGCAGATACGCAGTATTTT; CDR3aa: CASSPRSGGAADTQYF
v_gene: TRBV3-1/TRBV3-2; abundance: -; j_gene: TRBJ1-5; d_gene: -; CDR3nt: TGTGCCAGCAGCCAACTGGGCGAGGGGCCCCAGCATTTT; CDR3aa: CASSQLGEGPQHF
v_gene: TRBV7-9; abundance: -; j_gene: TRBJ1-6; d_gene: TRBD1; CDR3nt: TGTGCCAGCAGCAACCCGGGACAGGGAAGTTCACCCCTCCACTTT; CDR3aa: CASSNPGQGSSPLHF
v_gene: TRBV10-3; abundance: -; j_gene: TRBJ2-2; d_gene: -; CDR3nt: TGTGCCATCAGTGAGTCCCCAGGGGCGAACACCGGGGAGCTGTTTTTT; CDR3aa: CAISESPGANTGELFF
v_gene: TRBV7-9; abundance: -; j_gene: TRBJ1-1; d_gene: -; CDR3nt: TGTGCCAGCAGCTTAGAGTCAGGAGAAGCTTTCTTT; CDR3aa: CASSLESGEAFF
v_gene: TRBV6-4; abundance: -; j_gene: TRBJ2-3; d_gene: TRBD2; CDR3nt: TGTGCCAGCAGTAGCGGGGGGGCCACAGATACGCAGTATTTT; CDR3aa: CASSSGGATDTQYF
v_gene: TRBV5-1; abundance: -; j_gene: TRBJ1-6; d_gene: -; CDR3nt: TGCGCCAGCAGCTTGGAAGGGGTTAATTCACCCCTCCACTTT; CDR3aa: CASSLEGVNSPLHF
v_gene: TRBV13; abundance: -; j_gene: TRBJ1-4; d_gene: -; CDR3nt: TGTGCCAGCAGCTTGGAGGGGGAAAAACTGTTTTTT; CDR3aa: CASSLEGEKLFF
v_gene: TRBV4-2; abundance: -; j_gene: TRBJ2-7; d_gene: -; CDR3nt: TGTGCCAGCAGCCAAGATTCCGTTGAACACTACGAGCAGTACTTC; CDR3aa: CASSQDSVEHYEQYF
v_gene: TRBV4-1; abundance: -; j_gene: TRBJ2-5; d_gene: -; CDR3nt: TGCGCCAGCAGCCAAGAATTTTCGAGTGAGACCCAGTACTTC; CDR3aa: CASSQEFSSETQYF
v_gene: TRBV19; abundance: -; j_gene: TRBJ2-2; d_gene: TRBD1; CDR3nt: TGTGCCAGTAGTATAGGGACAGGGTTCACCGGGGAGCTGTTTTTT; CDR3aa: CASSIGTGFTGELFF
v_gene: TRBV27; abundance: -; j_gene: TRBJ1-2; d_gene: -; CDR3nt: TGTGCCAGCAGTTTTTCCAGGAATAACTATGGCTACACCTTC; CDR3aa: CASSFSRNNYGYTF
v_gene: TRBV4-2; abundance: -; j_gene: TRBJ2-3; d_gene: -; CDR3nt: TGTGCCAGCAGCCAAGAAGGTGGCGGGCCCCCCGGGGGTGGTACAGATACGCAGTATTTT; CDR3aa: CASSQEGGGPPGGGTDTQYF
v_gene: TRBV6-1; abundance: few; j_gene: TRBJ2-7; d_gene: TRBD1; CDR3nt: TGTGCCAGCAGTGAGGGGACAGGGGGCGTCTACGAGCAGTACTTC; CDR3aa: CASSEGTGGVYEQYF
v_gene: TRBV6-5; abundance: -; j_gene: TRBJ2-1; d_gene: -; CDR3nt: TGTGCCAGCAGTTACTCCACAGACTACAATGAGCAGTTCTTC; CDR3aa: CASSYSTDYNEQFF
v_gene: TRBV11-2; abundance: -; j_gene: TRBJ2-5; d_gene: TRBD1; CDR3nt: TGTGCCAGCAGCTTAGGACAGGGCATCGGAGAGACCCAGTACTTC; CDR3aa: CASSLGQGIGETQYF
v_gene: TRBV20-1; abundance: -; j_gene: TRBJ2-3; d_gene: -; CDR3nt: TGCAGTGCTAGTGCCTTAGCGACAGATACGCAGTATTTT; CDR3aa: CSASALATDTQYF
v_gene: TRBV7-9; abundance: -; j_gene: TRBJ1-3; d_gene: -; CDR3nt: TGTGCCAGCAGCGGGTTGAGGTCTACCTCTGGAAACACCATATATTTT; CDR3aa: CASSGLRSTSGNTIYF